These 29 T cell receptor beta chains were all obtained from the same sample, sequenced in a study of tumor-infiltrating lymphocytes in primary liver carcinoma. From unsorted bulk tissue weighing roughly 19-32 mg, DNA and RNA were co-extracted. A primer in the constant region served to generate TCR beta cDNA from roughly 550 ng of total RNA. ARM-PCR, slightly modified, supplied the TCR beta libraries through three nested multiplex PCR rounds. The first two PCR rounds, nine to ten cycles each, used TRBV1-TRBV30 forward primers and a C-beta reverse primer. From the multiplex PCR reads, TCRdb called clonotypes with MiXCR, one entry per CDR3 protein. Here the sample spans about 84,000 distinct CDR3 sequences, approximately 70% being singletons. Material for sequencing was liver tumor tissue from sampling region 1. The subset is: tumor region T1, superior pole. The source of these receptors is a man aged 35 to 55 with primary liver carcinoma and hepatitis B virus infection.

The CDR3 region is CACSPQGTIVYEQYF. The CDR3 coding sequence is TGTGCCTGTAGCCCCCAAGGGACAATAGTCTACGAGCAGTACTTC. The rearrangement joins TRBV11-2 to TRBJ2-7; D possibly corresponds to TRBD1 (6 bases). Trimming stripped 11 bases from V and 3 bases from J, with 23 bases between. The germline V gene encodes CDR1 SGHAT and CDR2 FQNNGV. The CDR3 consists of 15 residues.

Worth noting for this clonotype: A read error may be the cause here, since a much bigger clone is one base away. The chain couples TRBV6-4 to TRBJ2-1; weak D call: TRBD2 (5 bases). CDR3 length: 15 amino acids. Germline CDR1 MRHNA, CDR2 SNTAGT. V lost 3 bases to trimming and J lost 3 bases, with 12 bases between them. This CDR3 is CASSERLTGYNEQFF. CDR3 DNA: TGTGCCAGCAGTGAAAGACTAACGGGCTACAATGAGCAGTTCTTC.

This clonotype was seen once. An end of the junction does not agree with germline; a read error may underlie this. V usage is TRBV11-1 and J usage is TRBJ2-1, with 9 positions matching TRBD2. The CDR3 loop spans 14 amino acids. CDR1 is SGHAT and CDR2 is FQDESV in the germline V gene (reference sequence). The CDR3 DNA sequence: TGTGCCAGCAATTTATATGGGACTAGCAATGAGCAGTTGTTC. This translates into CASNLYGTSNEQLF. The full variable domain, its missing parts supplied by reference TRBV11-1 and TRBJ2-1, is EAEVAQSPRYKITEKSQAVAFWCDPISGHATLYWYRQILGQGPELLVQFQDESVVDDSQLPKDRFSAERLKGVDSTLKIQPAELGDSAMYLCASNLYGTSNEQLFGPGTRLTVL.

The chain uses TRBV29-1 and TRBJ1-1, with 7 bases matching TRBD1. This CDR3 spans 12 amino acids. Unmatched junction bases numbered 4, after V lost 5 bases and J lost 4 bases. The germline CDR1 and CDR2 sequences are SQVTM and ANQGSEA. The CDR3 nucleotides read TGCAGCGTTCCTGGGGACAGCACTGAAGCTTTCTTT. Translating gives CSVPGDSTEAFF.

This clonotype appeared many times. A junction boundary mismatches the germline segment, possibly from a read error. V gene TRBV29-1 combines with J gene TRBJ2-5; D is ambiguous. This CDR3 is built from 12 residues. The germline V gene encodes CDR1 SQVTM and CDR2 ANQGSEA. The DNA of the CDR3 is TGCAGCGTTGATAATGTACGAGAGACCCGGTACTTC. It yields the protein CSVDNVRETRYF. The full variable domain, with the rest looked up from reference TRBV29-1 and TRBJ2-5, is SAVISQKPSRDICQRGTSLTIQCQVDSQVTMMFWYRQQPGQSLTLIATANQGSEATYESGFVIDKFPISRPNLTFSTLTVSNMSPEDSSIYLCSVDNVRETRYFGPGTRLLVL.

Worth noting for this clonotype: This may come from a read error, since a much larger clone is one base off. This chain uses TRBV7-2 with TRBJ2-5, with 8 nucleotides matching TRBD1. CDR1 is SGHTA, CDR2 FQGNSA, per germline. The CDR3 totals 15 residues. In nucleotides, the CDR3 is TGTGCCAGCAGATTAGTCTCAGGGGGCGGGGAGACCCAGTACTTC. Residues: CASRLVSGGGETQYF. The full variable domain, rest sourced from reference TRBV7-2 and TRBJ2-5, is GAGVSQSPSNKVTEKGKDVELRCDPISGHTALYWYRQSLGQGLEFLIYFQGNSAPDKSGLPSDRFSAERTGGSVSTLTIQRTQQEDSAVYLCASRLVSGGGETQYFGPGTRLLVL.

This clonotype showed up just once. A clone one base away is much larger, so this may be a read error. V and J are TRBV7-9 and TRBJ2-4, with D maybe TRBD2 (6 bases). From germline, CDR1 is SEHNR and CDR2 FQNEAQ (reference sequence). V was shortened by 4 bases and J by 2 bases, with 15 bases between the two germline ends. The CDR3 is 16 residues long. The CDR3 nucleotides read TGTGCCAGCAGCTCACGAGCGGAGGGGTCCAAAAACATTCAGTACTTC. It codes for CASSSRAEGSKNIQYF.

As to this clonotype: A junction boundary mismatches the germline segment, possibly from a read error. V is TRBV12-3 or TRBV12-4 and J is TRBJ1-5, with a tentative D call TRBD1 (5 bases). CDR3 length: 14 residues. CDR3 region: CASSFGHGEGPQYF. The CDR3 DNA is TGTGCCAGCAGTTTTGGGCATGGCGAGGGGCCCCAATATTTT.

The rearrangement uses TRBV11-2 and TRBJ1-4; the D gene is possibly TRBD1 (6 bases). The CDR3 is 14 amino acids. The ends were cut back, 5 bases at V and 10 bases at J, with 17 bases in the middle. Germline values: CDR1 SGHAT, CDR2 FQNNGV. As DNA, the CDR3 is TGTGCCAGCAGCCTGGGGTCAGGGGACGTAAAACTGTTTTTT. This codes for CASSLGSGDVKLFF.

As concerns this clonotype: The missing conserved phenylalanine or tryptophan at the end of this CDR3 makes a read error likely. It is unclear where the CDR3 begins or ends on the DNA, so no DNA is shown, and the CDR3 is as TCRdb lists it. This rearrangement joins TRBV10-3 to TRBJ1-1; TRBD1, the table's D call, was not compared with the DNA. Germline values: CDR1 ENHRY, CDR2 SYGVKD. The CDR3 is 14 amino acids long, termini counted. The CDR3 loop reads CAISGDRANTEAYL.

This chain joins TRBV24-1 and TRBJ2-1; D is perhaps TRBD2 (6 bases). Trimming pared 3 bases from V and 3 bases from J, leaving 17 bases between. Germline-derived CDR1 and CDR2 are KGHDR and SFDVKD. The CDR3 totals 17 residues. The CDR3 reads CATSDPGLSGGYNEQFF. DNA for the CDR3: TGTGCCACCAGTGATCCCGGACTGTCCGGGGGCTACAATGAGCAGTTCTTC.

V is TRBV6-1 and J is TRBJ2-7, with TRBD1 as a possible D gene (5 bases). Germline V lookup: CDR1 MNHNS, CDR2 SASEGT. The CDR3 is 15 amino acids. The V and J ends lost 5 bases and 6 bases respectively, with 20 bases between them. The chain's CDR3 is CASSRQGYESGEQYF. The CDR3 nucleotides read TGTGCCAGCAGTAGGCAGGGCTACGAGTCAGGCGAGCAGTACTTC.

The J gene is TRBJ2-1, the V gene TRBV18; D is uncertain. Trimming cost V 3 bases and J 2 bases, with 8 bases left between them. There are 14 residues in the CDR3. CDR1 and CDR2 from the germline V gene are KGHSH and LQKENI. In nucleotides, the CDR3 is TGTGCCAGCTCACCCGTTTATGCCTACAATGAGCAGTTCTTC. It yields the protein CASSPVYAYNEQFF.

Remarks on this clonotype: The germline gene is not matched at one end of the junction; a read error may be the cause. J is TRBJ2-5 and V is TRBV29-1; TRBD2 matches 11 bases. The CDR3 spans 16 residues. Germline assignment: CDR1 SQVTM and CDR2 ANQGSEA. CDR3 amino acids: CSAAGTSGRAQATQYF. For the CDR3, the DNA is TGCAGCGCTGCAGGTACTAGCGGGAGAGCCCAAGCGACCCAGTACTTC.

In this sample, this clonotype turned up many times. The chain joins TRBV20-1 to TRBJ2-7; TRBD1 aligns across 8 bases. The CDR3 extends over 13 amino acids. Germline values: CDR1 DFQATT, CDR2 SNEGSKA (reference sequence). V shed 0 bases, J shed 5 bases, and the junction held 3 bases outside the gene matches. CDR3 region: CSARDQGANEQYF. The CDR3 DNA reads TGCAGTGCTAGAGATCAGGGGGCCAACGAGCAGTACTTC.

Concerning this clonotype: Relative to the germline gene, one junction end is altered; a read error may explain this. The chain carries TRBV4-1 and TRBJ2-3; the match to TRBD1 covers 9 bases. The CDR3 is made up of 15 amino acids. The germline CDR1 and CDR2 sequences are MGHRA and YSYEKL. The CDR3 sequence is CVSSRSGTGTDTQYF. In DNA form, the CDR3 reads TGCGTCAGCAGCCGCTCTGGGACAGGGACAGATACGCAGTATTTT.

Concerning this clonotype itself: A read error may produce the germline difference seen at one junction end. The rearrangement joins TRBV28 to TRBJ1-1; D is unclear. Germline lookup yields CDR1 MDHEN and CDR2 SYDVKM. This CDR3 contains 11 residues. The CDR3 DNA reads as TGTGCCAGCAGCCCCGAGGCTGAAGCTATCTTT. Translating it yields CASSPEAEAIF. The whole variable domain, remainder taken from reference TRBV28 and TRBJ1-1, is DVKVTQSSRYLVKRTGEKVFLECVQDMDHENMFWYRQDPGLGLRLIYFSYDVKMKEKGDIPEGYSVSREKKERFSLILESASTNQTSMYLCASSPEAEAIFGQGTRLTVV.

V gene TRBV11-2 combines with J gene TRBJ2-3, with TRBD2 matching 9 bases. Germline V gives CDR1 SGHAT, CDR2 FQNNGV. The CDR3 has 16 residues. Written as DNA, the CDR3 is TGTACCATCAGCCCCCCGACTAGCGGCAACACAGATACGCAGTATTTT. It specifies CTISPPTSGNTDTQYF. Full variable domain (rest looked up from reference TRBV11-2 and TRBJ2-3): EAGVAQSPRYKIIEKRQSVAFWCNPISGHATLYWYQQILGQGPKLLIQFQNNGVVDDSQLPKDRFSAERLKGVDSTLKIQPAKLEDSAVYLCTISPPTSGNTDTQYFGPGTRLTVL.

This clonotype has ten or more counts. The chain links TRBV9 to TRBJ2-2, with D perhaps matching TRBD1 or TRBD2 (5 bases each). This CDR3 region has 15 residues. Trimming cost V 0 bases and J 5 bases, with 11 bases left between them. Germline CDR1 SGDLS, CDR2 YYNGEE. The CDR3 spells CASSVVGEGTGELFF. CDR3 nucleotide sequence: TGTGCCAGCAGCGTAGTCGGAGAGGGGACCGGGGAGCTGTTTTTT.

V is TRBV11-2 and J is TRBJ2-3, with 7 bases identical to TRBD2. Trimming took 5 bases from V and 9 from J; bases not matched to a gene: 14. The CDR3 is 15 amino acids. Per germline, CDR1 SGHAT and CDR2 FQNNGV. The CDR3 DNA reads as TGTGCCAGCAGCGACGGAAGTAGCGGGCGATGGACGCAGTATTTT. Its translation is CASSDGSSGRWTQYF.

The gene calls are TRBV6-1 and TRBJ2-1, with 7 nucleotides matching TRBD2. CDR1 is MNHNS and CDR2 is SASEGT in the germline V gene. The J segment lost 6 bases and the V segment lost 7 bases, leaving 12 bases of the junction unmatched. CDR3 length: 15 amino acids. The CDR3 DNA reads as TGTGCCAGCAACGTGAGGCTAGCGGAATTCAATGAGCAGTTCTTC. Protein product: CASNVRLAEFNEQFF.

Notes on this clonotype: This may be a read error, as it is one base from a much larger clone. The chain combines TRBV6-2 or TRBV6-3 with TRBJ2-3; D not certain. This CDR3 has 11 residues. The germline V gene encodes CDR1 MNHEY and CDR2 SVGEGT. CDR3 sequence reads: CASSFTDMQYF. CDR3 sequence (DNA): TGTGCCAGCAGTTTCACAGATATGCAGTATTTT.

Remarks on this clonotype: This may be a read error, as it is one base from a much larger clone. This sequence joins TRBV28 and TRBJ2-3; D remains ambiguous. This CDR3 contains 11 residues. The germline CDR1 and CDR2 sequences are MDHEN and SYDVKM. CDR3 in amino acids: CASSIGDRQYF. In DNA form, the CDR3 reads TGTGCCAGCAGTATAGGAGATAGGCAGTATTTT.

Turning to this clonotype: Without the conserved terminal phenylalanine or tryptophan, this CDR3 likely stems from a read error. This sequence joins TRBV29-1 and TRBJ2-5; no clear D gene. The germline V gene encodes CDR1 SQVTM and CDR2 ANQGSEA. Trimming removed 5 bases from V and 1 base from J, with 17 bases in between. The CDR3 is made up of 15 amino acids. For the CDR3, the DNA is TGCAGCGTTTGGGCGGCGGAAGTGGGCCAAGAGACCCAGTACTTG. This encodes CSVWAAEVGQETQYL.

This clonotype was counted a few times. This may come from a read error, since a much larger clone is one base off. The chain carries TRBV30 and TRBJ1-2; no definite D call. CDR3 size: 12 residues. The V gene's germline CDR1 is GTSNPN and CDR2 SVGIG (reference sequence). The CDR3 protein is CARSALDRGYTF. The CDR3 DNA follows: TGTGCCAGGAGTGCCCTGGATCGGGGCTACACCTTC. The full variable domain, in which reference TRBV30 and TRBJ1-2 provide the parts outside the CDR3, is SQTIHQWPATLVQPVGSPLSLECTVEGTSNPNLYWYRQAAGRGLQLLFYSVGIGQISSEVPQNLSASRPQDRQFILSSKKLLLSDSGFYLCARSALDRGYTFGSGTRLTVV.

This clonotype was found many times. The chain is built from TRBV6-5 and TRBJ2-7; 10 bases line up with TRBD1. Trimming cost V 10 bases and J 5 bases; bases outside gene matches: 8. The CDR3 totals 13 residues. Germline CDR1 is MNHEY and CDR2 is SVGAGI. The CDR3 loop reads CATRRDRGHEQYF. The DNA for the CDR3 is TGTGCCACCCGCCGGGACAGGGGCCACGAGCAGTACTTC.

CDR3 sequence reads: CASSPPPDYNEQFF. The DNA for the CDR3 is TGTGCCAGCTCACCACCCCCGGACTACAATGAGCAGTTCTTC. The chain carries TRBV18 and TRBJ2-1; D remains ambiguous. The CDR3 runs 14 residues. V was pared by 0 bases and J by 3 bases, with 6 bases between. CDR1 and CDR2 (germline): KGHSH, LQKENI.

The chain employs TRBV6-1 and TRBJ2-5; maybe TRBD1 (6 bases). The germline gives CDR1 MNHNS, CDR2 SASEGT. This CDR3 has 15 residues. The V end was cut by 3 bases, the J end by 7 bases, with 18 bases between. CDR3 sequence reads: CASSDLAGAFGTQYF. The CDR3 nucleotides read TGTGCCAGCAGTGATTTAGCAGGGGCATTTGGGACCCAGTACTTC.

The chain links TRBV6-6 to TRBJ2-3; D is uncertain. The CDR3 is 15 residues long. From germline, CDR1 is MNHNY and CDR2 SVGAGI (reference sequence). V lost 9 bases and J 1 base, leaving 17 bases between the germline ends. The CDR3 DNA is TGTGCCAGGAGTCCCGGGCATTCGGGCACAGATACGCAGTATTTT. It is translated as CARSPGHSGTDTQYF.